The 5 T cell receptor beta chains below all came from one sample that was sequenced in a study of OX40 agonist ivuxolimab in advanced cancers. This table comes from immunoSEQ multiplex PCR, and its TCRdb copy is limited to in-frame clones, with some not included. The table includes about 27,000 clones, 80% to 85% detected once. The sequencing here drew on CD4+ or CD8+ T cells sorted from blood, taken in a trial of the OX40 agonist ivuxolimab. The source is an adult with an advanced solid tumor such as melanoma, head and neck, liver or kidney cancer.

The genes are TRBV14 and TRBJ2-1, with 7 bases matching TRBD1. J was trimmed by 9 bases and V by 5 bases; bases with no gene match: 4. This CDR3 has 12 amino acids. CDR1 and CDR2 (germline): SGHDN, FVKESK. The CDR3 bases are TGTGCCAGCAGCGAGACAGGGTTTGAGCAGTTCTTC. This encodes CASSETGFEQFF.

The J gene is TRBJ2-1, the V gene TRBV6-1; TRBD2 agrees at 12 bases. V trimming: 6 bases; J trimming: 4 bases; junction bases outside the gene matches: 1. From germline, CDR1 is MNHNS and CDR2 SASEGT. The CDR3 length is 14 residues. The chain's CDR3 is CASSLAGGYNEQFF. In DNA, the CDR3 is TGTGCCAGCAGCCTAGCGGGGGGGTACAATGAGCAGTTCTTC.

The rearrangement links TRBV30 to TRBJ2-1, with TRBD2 matching 7 bases. Trimming took 3 bases from V and 3 from J; bases not matched to a gene: 5. This CDR3 region has 14 residues. Germline CDR1 GTSNPN, CDR2 SVGIG (reference sequence). The CDR3 protein is CAWRAGRVYNEQFF. The CDR3 bases are TGTGCCTGGAGGGCAGGGAGGGTCTACAATGAGCAGTTCTTC.

This clone is medium-sized within its sample. V is TRBV5-6 and J is TRBJ2-1; D is uncertain. Trimming pared 1 base from V and 9 bases from J, leaving 11 bases between. This CDR3 has 13 residues. Germline V gives CDR1 SGHDT, CDR2 YYEEEE. Written as DNA, the CDR3 is TGTGCCAGCAGCTTGTTAGGAGCTGGTGAGCAGTTCTTC. It specifies CASSLLGAGEQFF.

The chain joins TRBV9 to TRBJ2-1, with no clear D. The germline V and J ends were trimmed by 4 bases and 1 base, with 15 bases remaining between them. The length of the CDR3 is 16 residues. In germline, CDR1 is SGDLS, CDR2 YYNGEE. The chain's CDR3 is CASSPGPRSSYNEQFF. Written as DNA, the CDR3 is TGTGCCAGCAGCCCCGGGCCTCGTAGTTCCTACAATGAGCAGTTCTTC.